The sequence of this T cell receptor (beta chain) was determined in a study of monozygotic twins with inflammatory bowel disease. Study-wide results and limits: A distinction between different T cell subtypes was not possible.

Worth noting for this clonotype: Its antigen is unidentified.

This CDR3 spans 16 amino acids. Germline V lookup: CDR1 MNHEY, CDR2 SVGAGI. TCRdb reprocessed the 5' RACE reads and reports one entry per CDR3 protein, with no DNA. The sample has about 380,000 distinct CDR3 sequences. Sequenced input: blood. The clonotype was recovered from a human donor with ulcerative colitis or Crohn's disease, or a healthy co-twin of an affected twin (not recorded which). The chain joins TRBV6-5 to TRBJ2-1; no DNA is available, so the TRBD1 call from TCRdb remains unchecked. The CDR3 is CASGYWVQGNYNEQFF.